These T cell receptor beta chains were read from a single sample in a study of T cell responses to AZD1222 COVID-19 vaccine. Produced via immunoSEQ multiplex PCR; TCRdb's table is partial and in-frame only. Of 120,000 to 150,000 clones in the sample, about 89% were seen once. The material sequenced was peripheral blood, taken on day 0 of AZD1222 vaccination. The source of these receptors is an adult in good health. The CDR3 runs from the conserved cysteine through the conserved F or W. Each record gives: D gene, clone size, V gene, J gene, CDR3 DNA, CDR3 protein. A D gene is named only where the DNA matches it firmly. The size field is filled for only some rows; it gives once, few, many or a size class.

>TRBD1|NA|TRBV27|TRBJ1-1
TGTGCCAGCACCCACCCCGGGACAGGGGGCGGTGAAGCTTTCTTT
CASTHPGTGGGEAFF
>NA|few|TRBV27|TRBJ1-2
TGTGCCAGCAGTTTGAGGAGAGGGGGTGGCTACACCTTC
CASSLRRGGGYTF
>NA|NA|TRBV27|TRBJ2-1
TGTGCCAGCAGTTCAGGGGGGTTGGAGCAGTTCTTC
CASSSGGLEQFF
>NA|NA|TRBV5-1|TRBJ1-3
TGCGCCAGCAGCCCCCTCGGGGGCTCTGGAAACACCATATATTTT
CASSPLGGSGNTIYF
>TRBD2|once|TRBV5-1|TRBJ2-1
TGCGCCAGCAGATCACTAGCGGGAGGGCCCTCTGAGCAGTTCTTC
CASRSLAGGPSEQFF
>TRBD2|NA|TRBV11-2|TRBJ2-1
TGTGCCAGCAGCATTAGCGGGGGGGCCTTCCCTGAGCAGTTCTTC
CASSISGGAFPEQFF
>NA|NA|TRBV27|TRBJ1-1
TGTGCCAGCAGTTCATTTGGGGTGACCACTGAAGCTTTCTTT
CASSSFGVTTEAFF
>TRBD2|once|TRBV2|TRBJ2-2
TGTGCCAGCAGTGACCGACTAGCGGGAGACACCGGGGAGCTGTTTTTT
CASSDRLAGDTGELFF
>TRBD2|NA|TRBV2|TRBJ2-2
TGTGCCAGCAGTGAGGGGACTAGCGGGAGGGGCGGGGAGCTGTTTTTT
CASSEGTSGRGGELFF
>NA|NA|TRBV30|TRBJ1-1
TGTGCCTGGTCTAACAGGGTACCAGCTTTCTTT
CAWSNRVPAFF
>NA|NA|TRBV6-5|TRBJ1-1
TGTGCCAGCAGTTACTCGCCCGGGGAACCCAAAGCTTTCTTT
CASSYSPGEPKAFF
>TRBD1|NA|TRBV28|TRBJ1-4
TGTGCCAGCAGTTTAGGAGGGACAGGGGATGAAAAACTGTTTTTT
CASSLGGTGDEKLFF
>TRBD2|once|TRBV25-1|TRBJ2-1
TGTGCCAGCAGTTTCAGCGGGAGCTACAATGAGCAGTTCTTC
CASSFSGSYNEQFF
>NA|few|TRBV7-6|TRBJ2-1
TGTGCCAGCAGCTTAGTTGTGGGGGCCAATGAGCAGTTCTTC
CASSLVVGANEQFF
>NA|NA|TRBV7-3|TRBJ1-5
TGTGCCAGCAGCTTGGACGGCAATCAGCCCCAGCATTTT
CASSLDGNQPQHF
>TRBD1|NA|TRBV5-4|TRBJ2-5
TGTGCCAGCAGCAAAGGACAGGGGGCGCCGGAGGGGCTTTACTTC
CASSKGQGAPEGLYF
>NA|NA|TRBV2|TRBJ1-1
TGTGCCAGCAGTGAAGAAAGAGGGCACACTGAAGCTTTCTTT
CASSEERGHTEAFF